The 10 T cell receptor beta chains presented below share a single source sample, sequenced in a study of blood T cell repertoires in COVID-19. The method was immunoSEQ multiplex PCR; TCRdb's version includes in-frame clones alone and lacks a portion of them. In the table there are approximately 280,000 clones, approximately 83% of which are singletons. Sequencing input: peripheral blood. These receptor sequences come from a woman aged 25 to 39 who had recovered from COVID-19.

The chain recombines TRBV2 with TRBJ1-4; D remains ambiguous. V was shortened by 3 bases and J by 1 base, with 9 bases between the two germline ends. The CDR3 is made up of 15 amino acids. The germline CDR1 and CDR2 sequences are SNHLY and FYNNEI. In DNA form, the CDR3 reads TGTGCCAGCAGTGATATGCAGATAACTAATGAAAAACTGTTTTTT. The encoded protein is CASSDMQITNEKLFF.

This chain uses TRBV27 with TRBJ1-2; 12 nucleotides agree with TRBD1. CDR3 size: 15 residues. Germline CDR1 reads MNHEY; CDR2 reads SMNVEV (reference sequence). Trimming at V came to 5 bases and at J to 6 bases, leaving 7 bases not matched to a gene. The CDR3, as DNA: TGTGCCAGCAGTGCACCGGGACAGGGGGCGAATGGCTACACCTTC. It translates to CASSAPGQGANGYTF.

V and J are TRBV30 and TRBJ1-1; 9 bases map to TRBD1. The V gene end was trimmed by 1 base and the J gene end by 7 bases; junction bases not matched to a gene: 10. The CDR3 extends over 15 amino acids. The germline V gene has CDR1 GTSNPN and CDR2 SVGIG (reference sequence). The CDR3 spells CAWSEGGQGWYEAFF. CDR3 in DNA: TGTGCCTGGAGTGAGGGCGGACAGGGGTGGTATGAAGCTTTCTTT.

In nucleotides, the CDR3 is TGTGCCAGCAGCTTGGCCCAGGGCGCCGGGACTGAAGCTTTCTTT. The encoded protein is CASSLAQGAGTEAFF. The chain carries TRBV5-6 and TRBJ1-1, with D possibly TRBD1 on 5 matching bases. The V and J ends lost 0 bases and 5 bases respectively, with 14 bases between them. The CDR3 is made up of 15 amino acids. CDR1 is SGHDT and CDR2 is YYEEEE in the germline V gene. The full variable domain, with the rest looked up from reference TRBV5-6 and TRBJ1-1, is DAGVTQSPTHLIKTRGQQVTLRCSPKSGHDTVSWYQQALGQGPQFIFQYYEEEERQRGNFPDRFSGHQFPNYSSELNVNALLLGDSALYLCASSLAQGAGTEAFFGQGTRLTVV.

V gene TRBV5-1 combines with J gene TRBJ2-7; no firm D call. The CDR3 is made up of 14 amino acids. The germline CDR1 and CDR2 sequences are SGHRS and YFSETQ. Trimming removed 1 base at V and 0 bases at J, with 8 bases between. For the CDR3, the DNA is TGCGCCAGCAGCTTGCAGGTGAGCTCCTACGAGCAGTACTTC. Translation: CASSLQVSSYEQYF.

The chain combines TRBV6-4 with TRBJ2-1, with 10 bases identical to TRBD2. Germline CDR1 reads MRHNA; CDR2 reads SNTAGT. There are 15 residues in the CDR3. Trimming cost V 4 bases and J 3 bases; bases outside gene matches: 3. The CDR3 DNA sequence: TGTGCCAGCAGTGCACTAGCGGGGCGCTACAATGAGCAGTTCTTC. It encodes CASSALAGRYNEQFF.

The rearrangement links TRBV2 to TRBJ1-3; 8 nucleotides line up with TRBD1. CDR1 and CDR2 (germline): SNHLY, FYNNEI. The CDR3 is 13 residues long. V was pared by 10 bases and J by 0 bases, with 2 bases of the junction left unmatched. DNA for the CDR3: TGTGCCAATACAGGGGGCTCTGGAAACACCATATATTTT. Its translation: CANTGGSGNTIYF.

In its sample, this clone was seen once. This chain uses TRBV10-2 with TRBJ2-3; 8 positions agree with TRBD2. This CDR3 has 14 residues. Germline V gene data show CDR1 as WSHSY and CDR2 as SAAADI. V shed 6 bases and J 6 bases; nucleotides not matched to a gene: 8. Written as DNA, the CDR3 is TGCGCCAGCAGCGAACGGGAGGGCCGGGATACGCAGTATTTT. Protein product: CASSEREGRDTQYF.

The genes are TRBV5-8 and TRBJ2-2, with 7 bases that match TRBD1. In germline, CDR1 is SGHTS, CDR2 YDEGEE. V lost 4 bases and J lost 3; bases outside the gene matches: 9. The CDR3 covers 16 residues. The CDR3 protein is CASSPSWDSDTGELFF. CDR3 nucleotides: TGTGCCAGCAGCCCGTCCTGGGACAGCGACACCGGGGAGCTGTTTTTT.

The chain recombines TRBV30 with TRBJ1-5, with 7 bases matching TRBD1. In germline, CDR1 is GTSNPN, CDR2 SVGIG (reference sequence). The J segment lost 4 bases and the V segment lost 3 bases, leaving 9 bases of the junction unmatched. The CDR3 covers 15 residues. The CDR3 protein is CAWSTGDKRNQPQHF. CDR3 DNA: TGTGCCTGGAGCACAGGGGACAAGAGAAATCAGCCCCAGCATTTT.